The T cell receptor beta chain under discussion was sequenced for a study of T cells after yellow fever vaccination. Study context: When fractions had low cell numbers, they were prepared with SMART-Seq v4 Ultra Low Input.

Whole-study findings and limits: A large majority of primary-vaccination clones showed up again after the booster (about 97% CD4, around 85% CD8). Contamination of FACS-sorted repertoires by abundant clonotypes from the bulk population could occur.

This clonotype was seen many times. The antigen is not known. After removal of 5 bases from V and 5 bases from J, the junction contained 7 bases not matched to a gene. The length of the CDR3 is 16 residues. Germline CDR1 SGHTA, CDR2 FQGNSA. As TCR cDNA was made by 5'RACE template switching, a universal primer site and UMIs were added. TCRdb called the 5' RACE reads again in MiXCR, with one record for every CDR3 protein. The table shows fewer than 150,000 distinct CDR3 sequences, with roughly 8.2% occurring only once. This TCR came from a man aged 25-40 years who received the YFV17D yellow fever vaccine. The source was CD4+ T cells sorted from PBMCs, collected 5 days after the yellow fever booster vaccination. This rearrangement joins TRBV7-2 to TRBJ2-1, with 12 bases lining up with TRBD2. Here the CDR3 DNA reads TGTGCCAGCAGCCAGGGACTAGCGGGCCCACACAATGAGCAGTTCTTC. Residues: CASSQGLAGPHNEQFF.